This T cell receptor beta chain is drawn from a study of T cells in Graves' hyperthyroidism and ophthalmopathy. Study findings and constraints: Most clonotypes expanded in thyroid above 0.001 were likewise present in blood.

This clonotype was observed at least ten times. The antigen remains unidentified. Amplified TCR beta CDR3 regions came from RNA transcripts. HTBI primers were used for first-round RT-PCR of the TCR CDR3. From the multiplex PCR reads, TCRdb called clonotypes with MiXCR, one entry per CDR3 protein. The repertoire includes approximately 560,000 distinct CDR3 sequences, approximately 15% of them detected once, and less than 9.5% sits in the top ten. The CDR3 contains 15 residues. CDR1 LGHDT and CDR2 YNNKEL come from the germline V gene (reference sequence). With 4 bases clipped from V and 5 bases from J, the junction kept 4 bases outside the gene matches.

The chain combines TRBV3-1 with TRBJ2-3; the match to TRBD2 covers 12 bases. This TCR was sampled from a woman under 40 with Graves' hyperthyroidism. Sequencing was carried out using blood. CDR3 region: CASSRLAGVGDTQYF. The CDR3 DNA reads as TGTGCCAGCAGCCGACTAGCGGGAGTTGGAGATACGCAGTATTTT.